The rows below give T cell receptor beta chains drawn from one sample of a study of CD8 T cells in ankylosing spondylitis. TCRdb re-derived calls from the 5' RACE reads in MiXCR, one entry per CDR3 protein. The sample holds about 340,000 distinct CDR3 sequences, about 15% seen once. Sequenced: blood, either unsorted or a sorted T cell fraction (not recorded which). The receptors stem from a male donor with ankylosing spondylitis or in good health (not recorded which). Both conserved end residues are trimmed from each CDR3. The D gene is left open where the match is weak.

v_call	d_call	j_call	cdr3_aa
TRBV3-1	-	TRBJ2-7	ASSQVDEQY
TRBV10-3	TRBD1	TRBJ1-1	AIRQGAGTEAF
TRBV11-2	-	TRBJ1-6	ASSLGYNSPLH
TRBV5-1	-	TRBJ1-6	ASSFDSQNSPLH
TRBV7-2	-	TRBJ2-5	ASSLNPETQY
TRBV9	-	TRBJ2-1	ASSPVRGSREQF
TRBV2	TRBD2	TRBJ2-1	ASSVPGLAGDLMSSYNEQF
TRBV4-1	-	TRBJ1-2	ASSQDGQGIYGYT
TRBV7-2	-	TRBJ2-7	ASSSVGGATYEQY
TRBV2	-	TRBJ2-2	ASSDRGPRGAAGELF
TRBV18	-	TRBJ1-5	ASSRSTGNQPQH
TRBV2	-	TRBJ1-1	ASSGQSNTEAF
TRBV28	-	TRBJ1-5	ASSYGQPQH
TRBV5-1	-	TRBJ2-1	ASSSMAGTGYNEQF
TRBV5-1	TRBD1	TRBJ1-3	ASSPGTVAGNTIY
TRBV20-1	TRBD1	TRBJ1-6	SARGRGPYNSPLH